This T cell receptor beta chain was sequenced during a study of blood T cell repertoires in COVID-19. Libraries were prepared by immunoSEQ multiplex PCR; TCRdb keeps only in-frame clonotypes and omits some of them. The repertoire holds hundreds of thousands of clones, with 89% as singletons. The clonotype comes from a man aged 60 to 75 who had recovered from COVID-19. Sequenced: peripheral blood.

CDR3 DNA: TGTGCCAGCAGCCCCCAACTGGGACAGGGTGGTTCACCCCTCCACTTT. Amino acids: CASSPQLGQGGSPLHF. The V and J genes are TRBV7-2 and TRBJ1-6; 9 nucleotides line up with TRBD1. CDR3 size: 16 residues. Per the germline V gene, CDR1 is SGHTA and CDR2 is FQGNSA. J lost 9 bases, V lost 5 bases, and 11 bases had no gene match.